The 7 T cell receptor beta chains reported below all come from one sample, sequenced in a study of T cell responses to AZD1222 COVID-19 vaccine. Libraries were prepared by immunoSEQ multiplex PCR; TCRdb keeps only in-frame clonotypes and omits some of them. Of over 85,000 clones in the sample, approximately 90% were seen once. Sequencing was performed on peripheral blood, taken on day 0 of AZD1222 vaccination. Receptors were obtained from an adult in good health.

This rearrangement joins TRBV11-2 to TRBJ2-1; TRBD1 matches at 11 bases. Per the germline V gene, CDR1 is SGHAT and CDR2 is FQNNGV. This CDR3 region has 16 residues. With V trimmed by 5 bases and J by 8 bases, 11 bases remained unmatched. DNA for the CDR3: TGTGCCAGCAGCCCCGGACAGGGGGCGGTTAAGGATGAGCAGTTCTTC. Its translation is CASSPGQGAVKDEQFF.

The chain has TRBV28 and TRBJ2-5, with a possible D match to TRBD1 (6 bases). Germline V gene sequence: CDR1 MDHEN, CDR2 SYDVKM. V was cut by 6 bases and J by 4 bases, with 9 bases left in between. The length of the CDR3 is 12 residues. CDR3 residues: CASSPGVETQYF. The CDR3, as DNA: TGTGCCAGCAGCCCAGGGGTAGAGACCCAGTACTTC.

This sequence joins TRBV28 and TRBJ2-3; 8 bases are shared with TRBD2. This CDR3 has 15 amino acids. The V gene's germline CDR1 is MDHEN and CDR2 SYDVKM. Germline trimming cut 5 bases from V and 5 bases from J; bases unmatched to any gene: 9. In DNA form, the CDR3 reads TGTGCCAGCAGTCCGTATCAGCGGGGGAAAGATACGCAGTATTTT. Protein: CASSPYQRGKDTQYF. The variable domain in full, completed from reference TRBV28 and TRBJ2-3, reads DVKVTQSSRYLVKRTGEKVFLECVQDMDHENMFWYRQDPGLGLRLIYFSYDVKMKEKGDIPEGYSVSREKKERFSLILESASTNQTSMYLCASSPYQRGKDTQYFGPGTRLTVL.

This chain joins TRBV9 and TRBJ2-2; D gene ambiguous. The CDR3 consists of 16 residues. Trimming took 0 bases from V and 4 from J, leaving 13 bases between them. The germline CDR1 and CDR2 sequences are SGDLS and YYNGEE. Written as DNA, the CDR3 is TGTGCCAGCAGCGTAGCGGTGTCTCCGGGCACCGGGGAGCTGTTTTTT. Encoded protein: CASSVAVSPGTGELFF. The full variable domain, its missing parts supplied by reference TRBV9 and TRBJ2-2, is DSGVTQTPKHLITATGQRVTLRCSPRSGDLSVYWYQQSLDQGLQFLIQYYNGEERAKGNILERFSAQQFPDLHSELNLSSLELGDSALYFCASSVAVSPGTGELFFGEGSRLTVL.

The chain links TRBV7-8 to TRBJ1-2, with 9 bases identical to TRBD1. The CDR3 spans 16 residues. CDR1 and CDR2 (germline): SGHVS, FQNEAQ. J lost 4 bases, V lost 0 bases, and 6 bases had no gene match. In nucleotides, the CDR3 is TGTGCCAGCAGCTTAGCCCTCGGGACAGGGTCCTATGGCTACACCTTC. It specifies CASSLALGTGSYGYTF. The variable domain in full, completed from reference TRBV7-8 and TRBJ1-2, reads GAGVSQSPRYKVAKRGQDVALRCDPISGHVSLFWYQQALGQGPEFLTYFQNEAQLDKSGLPSDRFFAERPEGSVSTLKIQRTQQEDSAVYLCASSLALGTGSYGYTFGSGTRLTVV.

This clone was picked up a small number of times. This CDR3 is CASSSGQGTDGYTF. The CDR3 nucleotides are TGTGCCAGCAGTTCAGGACAGGGAACGGATGGCTACACCTTC. The chain combines TRBV7-9 with TRBJ1-2; TRBD1 aligns across 8 bases. The germline gives CDR1 SEHNR, CDR2 FQNEAQ (reference sequence). The CDR3 loop spans 14 amino acids. V shed 6 bases, J shed 6 bases, and the junction held 9 bases outside the gene matches.

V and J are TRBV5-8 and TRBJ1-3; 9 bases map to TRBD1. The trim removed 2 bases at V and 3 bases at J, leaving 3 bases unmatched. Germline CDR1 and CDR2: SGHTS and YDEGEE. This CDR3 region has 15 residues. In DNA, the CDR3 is TGTGCCAGCAGCTTACAGGGGGCTTATGGAAACACCATATATTTT. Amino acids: CASSLQGAYGNTIYF.